These T cell receptor beta chains were read from a single sample in a study of CD8+ T cells in alopecia areata. Generated by immunoSEQ multiplex PCR, the TCRdb table keeps only in-frame clones and is missing some. In the table there are 90,000 to 130,000 clones, 50% to 75% of which are singletons. The sequencing here drew on CD8+ T cells sorted from blood, taken at week 24, from a patient treated with tofacitinib. These receptors all stem from a human donor with alopecia areata. The CDR3 runs from the conserved cysteine through the conserved F or W. A D gene is named only where the DNA matches it firmly. Only part of the rows carry a size: once, few, many, or a class if the clone is expanded.

TRBJ1-4 | . | . | TRBV7-9 | TGTGCCAGCAGCTCTCCACTGGAGGAAGGGCGAAAACTGTTTTTT | CASSSPLEEGRKLFF
TRBJ1-2 | . | . | TRBV6-6 | TGTGCCAGCAGTTACTCCGCAGGAGGCTATGGCTACACCTTC | CASSYSAGGYGYTF
TRBJ2-6 | . | few | TRBV9 | TGTGCCAGCAGCGGCCGGGCTGGGGCCAACGTCCTGACTTTC | CASSGRAGANVLTF
TRBJ2-7 | . | . | TRBV5-1 | TGCGCCAGCAGTAACTCTCGTGGAGTCCACGAGCAGTACTTC | CASSNSRGVHEQYF
TRBJ1-1 | . | many | TRBV6-5 | TGTGCCAGCAGCCCTCTCGAGGGGCAGAACACTGAAGCTTTCTTT | CASSPLEGQNTEAFF
TRBJ2-3 | . | few | TRBV7-9 | TGTGCCAGCAGCTTAGGGGACATCCTTATAGCAGATACGCAGTATTTT | CASSLGDILIADTQYF
TRBJ2-5 | . | once | TRBV13 | TGTGCCAGCAGCTTGGGCAGACAAGAGACCCAGTACTTC | CASSLGRQETQYF
TRBJ2-7 | . | . | TRBV7-9 | TGTGCCAGCAGCCCCCCGGCCGCCTACGAGCAGTACTTC | CASSPPAAYEQYF
TRBJ2-2 | TRBD2 | . | TRBV4-2 | TGTGCCAGCAGCCAAGAACCCCTAGCGGGGAGAACCGGGGAGCTGTTTTTT | CASSQEPLAGRTGELFF
TRBJ2-7 | . | few | TRBV2 | TGTGCCAGCAGTGCGTGGGGACCCGCCTACGAGCAGTACTTC | CASSAWGPAYEQYF
TRBJ1-1 | . | . | TRBV6-5 | TGTGCCAGCCAAACCGCCACTGAAGCTTTCTTT | CASQTATEAFF